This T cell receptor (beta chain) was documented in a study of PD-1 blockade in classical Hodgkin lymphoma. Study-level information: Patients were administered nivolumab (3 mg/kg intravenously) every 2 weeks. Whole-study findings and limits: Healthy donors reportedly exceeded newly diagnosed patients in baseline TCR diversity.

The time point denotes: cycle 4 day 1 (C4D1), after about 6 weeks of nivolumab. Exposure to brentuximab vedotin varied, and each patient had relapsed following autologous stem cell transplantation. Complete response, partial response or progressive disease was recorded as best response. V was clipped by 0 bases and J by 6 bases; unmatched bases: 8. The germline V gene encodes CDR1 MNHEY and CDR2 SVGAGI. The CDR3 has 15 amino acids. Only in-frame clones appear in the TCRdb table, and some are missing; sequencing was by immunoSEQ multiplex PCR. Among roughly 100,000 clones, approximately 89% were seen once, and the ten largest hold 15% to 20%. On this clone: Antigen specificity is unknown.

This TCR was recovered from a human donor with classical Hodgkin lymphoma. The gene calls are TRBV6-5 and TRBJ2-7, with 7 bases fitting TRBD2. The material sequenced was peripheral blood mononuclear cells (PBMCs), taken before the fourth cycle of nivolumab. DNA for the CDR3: TGTGCCAGCAGTTACTCCCCGGGAAGCGGGATCGAGCAGTACTTC. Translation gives CASSYSPGSGIEQYF.